A selection of T cell receptor beta chains follows, all from one sample in a study of blood T cell repertoires in COVID-19. TCRdb keeps only in-frame clones here, not all; method: immunoSEQ multiplex PCR. This table has 65,000 to 90,000 clones, 82% appearing once. Sequenced sample: peripheral blood. All receptors derive from a woman aged 60-75 years with acute or convalescent COVID-19. The CDR3 runs from the conserved cysteine through the conserved F or W. The D gene is left open where the match is weak. Not all rows give a size; the values are once, few, many and, for expanded clones, a class.

TRBJ2-4 TRBD1 NA TRBV7-9 CASSRRDSLKAKNIQYF TGTGCCAGCAGCCGTAGGGACAGCCTAAAAGCCAAAAACATTCAGTACTTC
TRBJ2-7 TRBD2 NA TRBV4-2 CASSQEPSGTHEQYF TGTGCCAGCAGCCAAGAGCCTAGCGGGACCCACGAGCAGTACTTC
TRBJ1-5 TRBD1 NA TRBV27 CASSLENRGGQPQHF TGTGCCAGCAGCCTAGAGAACAGGGGCGGTCAGCCCCAGCATTTT
TRBJ2-2 NA NA TRBV12-3/TRBV12-4 CASEADTGELFF TGTGCCAGCGAGGCTGACACCGGGGAGCTGTTTTTT
TRBJ2-7 TRBD1 NA TRBV10-1 CASSAGTAGFEQYF TGCGCCAGCAGCGCCGGGACAGCAGGCTTCGAGCAGTACTTC
TRBJ1-3 TRBD1 NA TRBV18 CASSPPGYRGAGNTIYF TGTGCCAGCTCACCACCCGGCTACAGGGGCGCTGGAAACACCATATATTTT
TRBJ1-1 TRBD1 few TRBV18 CASTPRQGLNTEAFF TGTGCCAGCACGCCACGACAGGGTCTGAACACTGAAGCTTTCTTT
TRBJ1-2 NA NA TRBV19 CASTWGDVRDSNGYTF TGTGCCAGTACCTGGGGGGACGTACGAGATTCTAATGGCTACACCTTC
TRBJ2-5 TRBD1 NA TRBV5-4 CASSLNRGQETQYF TGTGCCAGCAGCTTGAACAGGGGACAAGAGACCCAGTACTTC
TRBJ1-2 TRBD1 NA TRBV5-1 CASSPGQGEGYTF TGCGCCAGCAGCCCCGGACAGGGAGAGGGCTACACCTTC
TRBJ1-1 TRBD1 NA TRBV5-5 CASSLRQGAAFF TGTGCCAGCAGCTTGAGACAGGGAGCAGCTTTCTTT
TRBJ1-5 NA NA TRBV29-1 CSVGIQSNQPQHF TGCAGCGTTGGTATACAAAGCAATCAGCCCCAGCATTTT
TRBJ1-3 NA NA TRBV5-1 CASSLDGTSGNTIYF TGCGCCAGCAGCTTGGATGGGACATCTGGAAACACCATATATTTT
TRBJ1-5 NA NA TRBV2 CASSEQGRSQPQHF TGTGCCAGCAGTGAGCAGGGTCGGAGTCAGCCCCAGCATTTT
TRBJ1-5 NA NA TRBV6-5 CASRNNGHQPQHF TGTGCCAGCAGAAACAATGGCCATCAGCCCCAGCATTTT
TRBJ2-2 TRBD1 NA TRBV10-3 CAISGAPGGANTGELFF TGTGCCATCAGTGGCGCCCCAGGGGGCGCGAACACCGGGGAGCTGTTTTTT
TRBJ2-1 NA NA TRBV28 CASPPRGSGFNEQFF TGTGCCAGCCCCCCCCGGGGGAGCGGGTTCAATGAGCAGTTCTTC
TRBJ2-7 TRBD2 NA TRBV27 CASSYSIAGVGSYEQYF TGTGCCAGCAGTTACTCTATAGCGGGAGTGGGATCCTACGAGCAGTACTTC
TRBJ2-6 TRBD1 NA TRBV2 CASSEVGTGTGANVLTF TGTGCCAGCAGTGAAGTGGGGACAGGGACTGGGGCCAACGTCCTGACTTTC
TRBJ2-5 TRBD2 once TRBV9 CASSPGTMYETQYF TGTGCCAGCAGCCCCGGGACTATGTATGAGACCCAGTACTTC
TRBJ1-1 TRBD1 NA TRBV5-4 CASSPIEQGAGAFF TGTGCCAGCAGCCCTATTGAACAGGGGGCAGGGGCTTTCTTT
TRBJ2-1 NA NA TRBV9 CASSVDPGLAEQFF TGTGCCAGCAGCGTAGACCCCGGGCTAGCGGAGCAGTTCTTC
TRBJ2-3 NA NA TRBV5-1 CASSLEISTDTQYF TGCGCCAGCAGTTTAGAGATTAGCACAGATACGCAGTATTTT
TRBJ1-1 NA NA TRBV5-5 CASSLGTATEAFF TGTGCCAGCAGCTTGGGGACAGCTACTGAAGCTTTCTTT
TRBJ1-2 NA NA TRBV7-9 CASSLGGASVNYGYTF TGTGCCAGCAGCTTAGGTGGGGCCTCAGTAAACTATGGCTACACCTTC
TRBJ2-1 TRBD2 few TRBV6-1 CASSDLAGGHNEQFF TGTGCCAGCAGTGACCTAGCGGGGGGGCACAATGAGCAGTTCTTC
TRBJ2-3 NA NA TRBV9 CASSVGSSTDTQYF TGTGCCAGCAGCGTAGGTAGCAGCACAGATACGCAGTATTTT
TRBJ2-2 NA NA TRBV5-1 CASSFTGAGELFF TGCGCCAGCAGCTTTACAGGCGCCGGGGAGCTGTTTTTT
TRBJ1-2 TRBD1 NA TRBV19 CASQKGNRDRGNYGYTF TGTGCCAGCCAAAAGGGAAACCGGGACAGGGGCAACTATGGCTACACCTTC
TRBJ2-5 TRBD1 once TRBV7-9 CASSRNTGVRETQYF TGTGCCAGCAGCCGAAACACAGGGGTGCGCGAGACCCAGTACTTC
TRBJ2-7 TRBD1 NA TRBV7-9 CASSLGTGSVGAKQYF TGTGCCAGCAGCTTAGGGACAGGGAGTGTAGGGGCCAAGCAGTACTTC
TRBJ1-6 NA NA TRBV5-5 CASRPTTGTIVNSPLHF TGTGCCAGCAGGCCCACTACCGGGACAATTGTAAATTCACCCCTCCACTTT
TRBJ1-1 TRBD1 NA TRBV4-1 CASSQGFRDSQRLNTEAFF TGCGCCAGCAGCCAAGGGTTCCGGGACAGCCAAAGACTGAACACTGAAGCTTTCTTT
TRBJ1-5 TRBD1 few TRBV6-1 CASSGPGRTGSNQPQHF TGTGCCAGCAGTGGCCCGGGACGGACAGGGAGCAATCAGCCCCAGCATTTT
TRBJ2-2 TRBD2 NA TRBV9 CASSPGTSGTGELFF TGTGCCAGCAGCCCCGGGACTAGCGGCACCGGGGAGCTGTTTTTT